These 29 T cell receptor beta chains came from one sample sequenced in a study of CD8+CD57+ T cells in acquired aplastic anemia. The use of genomic DNA as template underpinned the TCR beta VDJ and CDR3 profiling. TCRdb reprocessed the reads via MiXCR and lists one record per CDR3 protein. The repertoire holds about 270,000 distinct CDR3 sequences, with approximately 55% as singletons. The sequencing sample was made of sorted CD4+, CD8+, or CD8+CD57+ T cells (not recorded which) from PBMCs. The receptors were gathered from a human donor with severe aplastic anemia or a healthy control (not recorded which).

This clonotype was counted at least ten times. The chain uses TRBV28 and TRBJ2-3; no clear D gene. The CDR3 totals 12 residues. Trimming took 2 bases from V and 5 from J, leaving 5 bases between them. Germline V gene sequence: CDR1 MDHEN, CDR2 SYDVKM. This CDR3 is CASSLNLDTQYF. In nucleotides, the CDR3 is TGTGCCAGCAGTTTAAACCTAGATACGCAGTATTTT.

The chain links TRBV10-3 to TRBJ2-1; D tentatively reads TRBD1 or TRBD2 (6 bases each). This CDR3 comprises 15 residues. Germline V gene lookup returns CDR1 ENHRY and CDR2 SYGVKD. Deletions cut 5 bases from V and 7 bases from J, with 18 bases between. The chain's CDR3 is CAISPGGIQWNEQFF. The CDR3 nucleotides are TGTGCCATCAGTCCCGGGGGCATTCAGTGGAATGAGCAGTTCTTC.

The chain uses TRBV5-1 and TRBJ1-2; no clear D gene. The CDR3 runs 14 residues. CDR1 and CDR2 from the germline V gene are SGHRS and YFSETQ. The ends were cut back, 3 bases at V and 3 bases at J, with 12 bases in the middle. The CDR3 region has the DNA TGCGCCAGCAGCTACCTATCCCAAGACTATGGCTACACCTTC. Encoded protein: CASSYLSQDYGYTF.

This clonotype was observed a few times. This chain connects TRBV19 to TRBJ1-6; maybe TRBD1 (6 bases). The CDR3 sequence is 14 residues long. Trimming pared 3 bases from V and 8 bases from J, leaving 11 bases between. Germline V CDR1 and CDR2: LNHDA, SQIVND (reference sequence). CDR3 region: CASSMGGRYSPLHF. In nucleotides, the CDR3 is TGTGCCAGTAGTATGGGGGGGCGTTATTCACCCCTCCACTTT.

This clonotype has ten or more counts. The chain carries TRBV9 and TRBJ1-1, with 7 bases matching TRBD1. V shed 0 bases and J 5 bases; nucleotides not matched to a gene: 4. CDR1 is SGDLS, CDR2 YYNGEE, per germline. This CDR3 is 14 amino acids long. The CDR3 protein is CASSVVARGTEAFF. The CDR3 DNA follows: TGTGCCAGCAGCGTAGTAGCCAGGGGGACTGAAGCTTTCTTT.

The chain combines TRBV24-1 with TRBJ2-7; D is uncertain. The CDR3 extends over 12 amino acids. V lost 4 bases, J lost 2 bases, and 5 bases lay in between. CDR1 is KGHDR, CDR2 SFDVKD, per germline. The CDR3 sequence: CATSDAAYEQYF. The CDR3 DNA reads TGTGCCACCAGTGACGCAGCCTACGAGCAGTACTTC.

On this clonotype: At one of its ends the junction is not consistent with the germline gene, which may arise from a read error. This sequence joins TRBV20-1 and TRBJ1-1; D is ambiguous. Looked up from germline, CDR1 is DFQATT and CDR2 is SNEGSKA (reference sequence). CDR3 length: 11 residues. The CDR3 protein is CSASGNTEAFF. DNA of the CDR3: TGCAGTGCCAGCGGAAACACTGAGGCTTTCTTT.

Here the CDR3 DNA reads TGCAGCGTTGTTGGACAGGGGAGCGGGGAGCTGTTTTTT. It translates to CSVVGQGSGELFF. This chain joins TRBV29-1 and TRBJ2-2; 9 nucleotides match TRBD1. The germline V gene has CDR1 SQVTM and CDR2 ANQGSEA. The CDR3 contains 13 residues. V gave up 4 bases and J gave up 7 bases; unmatched junction bases: 4.

The V call is TRBV29-1, the J call TRBJ1-2; D not certain. Germline V gene lookup returns CDR1 SQVTM and CDR2 ANQGSEA. The CDR3 has 13 residues. Trimming took 3 bases from V and 2 from J, leaving 10 bases between them. The CDR3 DNA is TGCAGCGTTGAGGTTTATACAAACTATGGCTACACCTTC. This codes for CSVEVYTNYGYTF.

CDR3 nucleotide sequence: TGCAGCGTTAAAACAGGGGGAGCTAATGAAAAACTGTTTTTT. The encoded protein is CSVKTGGANEKLFF. The chain carries TRBV29-1 and TRBJ1-4; the match to TRBD1 covers 8 bases. This CDR3 has 14 amino acids. Germline V gene lookup returns CDR1 SQVTM and CDR2 ANQGSEA. Losses at the gene ends were 5 bases for V and 3 bases for J; bases not matched to a gene: 5.

The V and J genes are TRBV29-1 and TRBJ2-7; 10 bases map to TRBD1. This CDR3 spans 11 amino acids. CDR1 and CDR2 from the germline V gene are SQVTM and ANQGSEA. Unmatched junction bases numbered 2, after V lost 6 bases and J lost 6 bases. The CDR3 here is CSVGTGVEQYF. The CDR3 DNA follows: TGCAGCGTAGGGACAGGGGTCGAGCAGTACTTC.

This clonotype appeared many times. This chain links TRBV10-3 with TRBJ1-3, with 9 nucleotides matching TRBD1. The germline V gene has CDR1 ENHRY and CDR2 SYGVKD. The V and J ends lost 7 bases and 3 bases, in that order; junction bases with no gene match: 10. The CDR3 is made up of 16 amino acids. For the CDR3, the DNA is TGTGCCATCACCCCGGGACAGGGCCTGGGTGGAAACACCATATATTTT. Amino acid sequence: CAITPGQGLGGNTIYF.

Worth noting for this clonotype: Given a much more abundant clone one base away, this may be a read error. No conserved phenylalanine or tryptophan ends this CDR3, so it is likely a read error. The chain employs TRBV6-5 and TRBJ2-3, with no clear D. CDR3 length equals 12 residues. The V gene lost 5 bases and the J gene lost 5 bases, with 8 bases spanning the gap. Germline CDR1 reads MNHEY; CDR2 reads SVGAGI. The CDR3 coding sequence is TGTGCCAGCAGTCCCCGGGTAGATACGCAGTATCTT. It is translated as CASSPRVDTQYL.

The rearrangement uses TRBV29-1 and TRBJ1-1, with 9 bases fitting TRBD1. The length of the CDR3 is 17 residues. Germline CDR1 reads SQVTM; CDR2 reads ANQGSEA. The trim removed 6 bases at V and 0 bases at J, leaving 14 bases unmatched. The CDR3 sequence is CSVSYGGTGPMNTEAFF. The CDR3, as DNA: TGCAGCGTATCCTATGGGGGGACAGGGCCCATGAACACTGAAGCTTTCTTT.

The rearrangement joins TRBV10-3 to TRBJ2-1; 10 nucleotides agree with TRBD2. This CDR3 contains 14 residues. V lost 7 bases, J lost 8 bases, and 8 bases stayed unmatched. Germline loops: CDR1 ENHRY, CDR2 SYGVKD. CDR3 nucleotides: TGTGCCATCATGGCAAGCGGGGGGGGCGATGAGCAGTTCTTC. This codes for CAIMASGGGDEQFF.

The J gene is TRBJ2-5, the V gene TRBV15; 8 bases line up with TRBD2. The germline CDR1 and CDR2 sequences are LNHNV and YYDKDF (reference sequence). The junction had 12 bases not matched to a gene; V was cut back by 0 bases and J by 9 bases. CDR3 length equals 16 residues. The CDR3, as DNA: TGTGCCACCAGCAGAGATAAGGCGGGGGGTACTCAGCCCCAGTACTTC. Protein: CATSRDKAGGTQPQYF.

Only a few counts were recorded for this clonotype. The CDR3 DNA reads TGCGCCAGCAGCTACACTTTAGCGGGGGATTTGGACAATGAGCAGTTCTTC. Protein product: CASSYTLAGDLDNEQFF. This chain uses TRBV4-1 with TRBJ2-1; TRBD2 matches at 9 bases. Germline-derived CDR1 and CDR2 are MGHRA and YSYEKL. V was clipped by 5 bases and J by 5 bases; unmatched bases: 13. The CDR3 consists of 17 residues.

The chain is built from TRBV7-3 and TRBJ2-3; 8 positions match TRBD1. Losses at the gene ends were 8 bases for V and 0 bases for J; bases not matched to a gene: 10. CDR3 length equals 16 residues. Germline V gene data show CDR1 as SGHTA and CDR2 as FQGTGA. The CDR3 sequence is CASGPRRTGSTDTQYF. As DNA, the CDR3 is TGTGCCAGCGGCCCCCGTCGGACAGGGAGCACAGATACGCAGTATTTT.

A word on this clonotype: Being one base from a much bigger clone, this may be a read error. The chain links TRBV19 to TRBJ1-2; the D is unclear. Germline V gene data show CDR1 as LNHDA and CDR2 as SQIVND (reference sequence). This CDR3 is 13 amino acids long. V was shortened by 8 bases and J by 4 bases, with 14 bases between the two germline ends. The CDR3 DNA reads TGTGCCAGTTGCCTGGATCCGTCCTATGGCTACACCTTC. It translates to CASCLDPSYGYTF.

This clonotype was seen at least ten times. The V and J genes are TRBV27 and TRBJ2-2; D not resolved. Germline CDR1 and CDR2: MNHEY and SMNVEV (reference sequence). Trimming cost V 8 bases and J 7 bases, with 11 bases left between them. The CDR3 length is 12 residues. CDR3 residues: CASAKFVGELFF. The CDR3 region has the DNA TGTGCCAGCGCTAAGTTCGTCGGGGAGCTGTTTTTT.

This clonotype occurred many times. The chain is built from TRBV6-6 and TRBJ1-2, with 7 positions matching TRBD1. J was trimmed by 8 bases and V by 2 bases; bases with no gene match: 8. Germline values: CDR1 MNHNY, CDR2 SVGAGI (reference sequence). CDR3 length equals 14 residues. DNA of the CDR3: TGTGCCAGCAGTTACCTGCAGGGGGTGGGAGGCTACACCTTC. This encodes CASSYLQGVGGYTF.

The chain joins TRBV2 to TRBJ2-1; possible D gene TRBD1, 6 bases. The V end lost 6 bases, the J end lost 2 bases, and 17 bases lay between the germline ends. The CDR3 spans 16 residues. CDR1 and CDR2 from the germline V gene are SNHLY and FYNNEI. The CDR3 nucleotides read TGTGCCAGCAGCCTTCATGCGGCAGGGGCCTACAATGAGCAGTTCTTC. Translating it yields CASSLHAAGAYNEQFF.

The chain uses TRBV28 and TRBJ2-5; D is undetermined. Germline loops: CDR1 MDHEN, CDR2 SYDVKM. The ends were cut back, 8 bases at V and 9 bases at J, with 22 bases in the middle. The CDR3 covers 14 residues. This CDR3 reads CASGRPRTPWAQYF. The CDR3 region has the DNA TGTGCCAGCGGTCGCCCCCGGACCCCTTGGGCCCAGTACTTC. The variable domain in full, completed from reference TRBV28 and TRBJ2-5, reads DVKVTQSSRYLVKRTGEKVFLECVQDMDHENMFWYRQDPGLGLRLIYFSYDVKMKEKGDIPEGYSVSREKKERFSLILESASTNQTSMYLCASGRPRTPWAQYFGPGTRLLVL.

This clonotype occurred many times. V gene TRBV12-3 or TRBV12-4 combines with J gene TRBJ1-2; 10 bases match TRBD1. The J segment lost 7 bases and the V segment lost 3 bases, leaving 5 bases of the junction unmatched. This CDR3 contains 14 residues. The CDR3 here is CASSLGTGEGGYTF. The CDR3 DNA follows: TGTGCCAGCAGTTTGGGGACAGGGGAAGGTGGCTACACCTTC.

This clonotype has at least ten counts. This chain links TRBV20-1 with TRBJ1-1; D unclear. Germline CDR1 is DFQATT and CDR2 is SNEGSKA (reference sequence). This CDR3 spans 12 amino acids. Trimming cost V 4 bases and J 1 base, with 7 bases left between them. CDR3 in DNA: TGCAGTGCTATGACACGGAACACTGAAGCTTTCTTT. It is translated as CSAMTRNTEAFF.

The chain combines TRBV20-1 with TRBJ1-2; no reliable D call. The V end lost 4 bases, the J end lost 8 bases, and 2 bases lay between the germline ends. Germline CDR1 is DFQATT and CDR2 is SNEGSKA (reference sequence). The CDR3 spans 8 residues. CDR3 bases: TGCAGTGCTACCGGCTACACCTTC. It specifies CSATGYTF.

The table lists this clonotype with a count of one. A much larger clone differs by one base, so this may be a read error. The chain combines TRBV3-1 with TRBJ2-1; D unclear. The CDR3 is 16 amino acids. Per germline, CDR1 LGHDT and CDR2 YNNKEL (reference sequence). Trimming cost V 4 bases and J 10 bases, with 23 bases left between them. The CDR3 loop is CASSPLDMVLGHEQFF. CDR3 DNA sequence: TGTGCCAGCAGCCCCCTTGATATGGTCTTGGGCCACGAGCAGTTCTTC.

This clonotype appeared many times. The chain has TRBV7-3 and TRBJ2-5; the match to TRBD1 covers 8 bases. Germline CDR1 is SGHTA and CDR2 is FQGTGA. The junction had 4 bases not matched to a gene; V was cut back by 3 bases and J by 4 bases. The CDR3 loop spans 14 amino acids. The CDR3 sequence: CASSFTGGGETQYF. Here the CDR3 DNA reads TGTGCCAGCAGCTTCACAGGGGGAGGAGAGACCCAGTACTTC.

In this sample, this clonotype turned up many times. In DNA, the CDR3 is TGTGCCAGCAGTGAATACAGGGGAAGCACAGATACGCAGTATTTT. It codes for CASSEYRGSTDTQYF. V gene TRBV6-1 combines with J gene TRBJ2-3; 7 bases are shared with TRBD1. Trimming took 2 bases from V and 0 from J; bases not matched to a gene: 2. CDR1 is MNHNS, CDR2 SASEGT, per germline. The CDR3 has 15 residues.